The TCR beta chain under discussion was sequenced for a study of cytomegalovirus exposure and HLA in healthy donors. CDR1 LNHDA and CDR2 SQIVND come from the germline V gene (reference sequence). Trimming pared 3 bases from V and 0 bases from J, leaving 9 bases between. The CDR3 covers 14 residues. 13 Jbeta primers and 60 Vbeta primers were used for the PCR. Assay used: immunoSEQ multiplex PCR; TCRdb lists only in-frame clones, some missing. The data contain 200,000 to 250,000 clones, roughly four fifths of them singletons. The rearrangement joins TRBV19 to TRBJ2-7; D unresolved. This clonotype originated in a woman in her 40s in good health and CMV-seronegative. Sequencing was done on a sample of PBMCs. Here the CDR3 reads CASSISSSSYEQYF. CDR3 nucleotides: TGTGCCAGTAGTATTTCGTCCAGCTCCTACGAGCAGTACTTC.